This section outlines one T cell receptor (beta chain) sequence together with its context. Its antigen is still unknown. The read terminates 3 residues before the CDR3 end, so the remaining end is supplied by the germline J gene. This entry belongs to a study of T cells in women clearing cervical HPV infection. Study-wide results and limits: TRBV6-7 abundance was lower in cases than controls (around 0.1% versus 0.15%).

Some clones are missing from TCRdb's copy, which holds only in-frame ones; the method was immunoSEQ multiplex PCR. The repertoire shows fewer than 30,000 clones; the top ten hold roughly 6.6%. The V end lost 0 bases, the J end lost 8 bases, and 12 bases lay between the germline ends. The germline V gene has CDR1 SGHRS and CDR2 YFSETQ. The CDR3 extends over 14 amino acids. The chain employs TRBV5-1 and TRBJ2-1, with a possible D match to TRBD1 (6 bases). Sequencing was performed on blood buffy coat. This receptor was taken from a woman between 18 and 70 years old with a cervical HPV16 infection that either progressed to CIN3+ or cleared (not recorded which). The CDR3 here is CASSLGQVADEQFF. CDR3 DNA (partial): TGCGCCAGCAGCTTGGGACAGGTGGCCGATGAG.